These 24 T cell receptor beta chains were all obtained from the same sample, sequenced in a study of cytomegalovirus exposure and HLA in healthy donors. The primer mix had 60 Vbeta and 13 Jbeta primers. TCRdb keeps only in-frame clones here, not all; method: immunoSEQ multiplex PCR. The sample contains roughly 200,000 clones, roughly four fifths of which appear only once. Material for sequencing was PBMCs. Receptors originate from a woman aged 50 to 65 in good health and CMV-seronegative.

The chain links TRBV5-4 to TRBJ2-5, with a tentative D call TRBD1 (7 bases). Trimming removed 7 bases at V and 3 bases at J, with 16 bases between. This CDR3 contains 14 residues. Looked up from germline, CDR1 is SGHNT and CDR2 is YYREEE (reference sequence). DNA of the CDR3: TGTGCCAGCGGCCCCCCAGGGGGGAAAGAGACCCAGTACTTC. Translating gives CASGPPGGKETQYF.

This clone appeared once. The chain links TRBV7-2 to TRBJ2-1; D is uncertain. V was pared by 2 bases and J by 5 bases, with 4 bases between. Germline V gives CDR1 SGHTA, CDR2 FQGNSA. There are 12 residues in the CDR3. The DNA for the CDR3 is TGTGCCAGCAGCTTACCTCACAATGAGCAGTTCTTC. It translates to CASSLPHNEQFF.

The V gene is TRBV4-1, the J gene TRBJ2-6, with TRBD2 matching 8 bases. After removal of 4 bases from V and 2 bases from J, the junction contained 4 bases not matched to a gene. The CDR3 is made up of 16 amino acids. Germline CDR1 MGHRA, CDR2 YSYEKL. The CDR3 spells CASSPTGGAGANVLTF. The CDR3, as DNA: TGCGCCAGCAGCCCCACGGGGGGGGCTGGGGCCAACGTCCTGACTTTC.

This clone was counted a few times. V usage is TRBV28 and J usage is TRBJ2-5; TRBD2 agrees at 8 bases. The CDR3 spans 15 residues. Germline V gene data show CDR1 as MDHEN and CDR2 as SYDVKM. The trim removed 6 bases at V and 5 bases at J, leaving 11 bases unmatched. The CDR3 region is CASSPRGGGSETQYF. The DNA of the CDR3 is TGTGCCAGCAGCCCCCGGGGGGGTGGGTCGGAGACCCAGTACTTC.

The chain employs TRBV28 and TRBJ2-2, with D unresolved. The CDR3 is made up of 16 amino acids. The germline CDR1 and CDR2 sequences are MDHEN and SYDVKM. V shed 3 bases and J shed 2 bases, with 13 bases lying between them. This CDR3 is CASSFPILRNTGELFF. CDR3 in DNA: TGTGCCAGCAGTTTCCCCATCTTGCGAAACACCGGGGAGCTGTTTTTT.

This clone has just a few counts. The chain joins TRBV2 to TRBJ1-5; a weak D match, TRBD1 (6 bases). The ends were cut back, 11 bases at V and 5 bases at J, with 16 bases in the middle. There are 13 residues in the CDR3. CDR1 and CDR2 from the germline V gene are SNHLY and FYNNEI. The CDR3 region is CAARQESDQPQHF. CDR3 coding DNA: TGTGCCGCTCGACAGGAGTCTGATCAGCCCCAGCATTTT.

The chain employs TRBV18 and TRBJ2-7; TRBD2 aligns across 7 bases. Germline V gene lookup returns CDR1 KGHSH and CDR2 LQKENI. V shed 6 bases and J 2 bases; nucleotides not matched to a gene: 4. The CDR3 totals 13 residues. The CDR3 spells CASSKRDPYEQYF. Here the CDR3 DNA reads TGTGCCAGCTCTAAGCGGGATCCCTACGAGCAGTACTTC.

The V call is TRBV28, the J call TRBJ1-4; no definite D call. In germline, CDR1 is MDHEN, CDR2 SYDVKM. There are 11 residues in the CDR3. Trimming cost V 5 bases and J 13 bases, with 11 bases left between them. The chain's CDR3 is CASSNWERLFF. The CDR3 DNA sequence: TGTGCCAGCAGTAATTGGGAGAGACTGTTTTTT.

V gene TRBV28 combines with J gene TRBJ2-3, with a possible D match to TRBD2 (5 bases). CDR3 length equals 16 residues. Germline V gives CDR1 MDHEN, CDR2 SYDVKM. The V and J ends lost 1 base and 4 bases respectively, with 15 bases between them. This CDR3 is CASSLSGPSGADTQYF. CDR3 coding DNA: TGTGCCAGCAGTTTATCAGGCCCTTCCGGGGCAGATACGCAGTATTTT.

The chain combines TRBV6-6 with TRBJ2-7, with 11 positions matching TRBD2. The CDR3 extends over 16 amino acids. Germline-derived CDR1 and CDR2 are MNHNY and SVGAGI (reference sequence). The V segment lost 4 bases and the J segment 7 bases; nucleotides outside the gene matches: 12. The CDR3 nucleotides read TGTGCCAGCAGTTCCACTCTACTAGCGGGGGTCTGGGAGCAGTACTTC. Its protein product is CASSSTLLAGVWEQYF.

CDR3 nucleotide sequence: TGTGCCAGCAGCCAAGATCTAACAGGTAGGACCGGGGAGCTGTTTTTT. Protein: CASSQDLTGRTGELFF. The chain links TRBV14 to TRBJ2-2, with D possibly being TRBD1 (5 bases). The V end was cut by 0 bases, the J end by 5 bases, with 13 bases between. Germline-derived CDR1 and CDR2 are SGHDN and FVKESK. This CDR3 comprises 16 residues. The full variable domain, completed using reference TRBV14 and TRBJ2-2, is EAGVTQFPSHSVIEKGQTVTLRCDPISGHDNLYWYRRVMGKEIKFLLHFVKESKQDESGMPNNRFLAERTGGTYSTLKVQPAELEDSGVYFCASSQDLTGRTGELFFGEGSRLTVL.

The chain is built from TRBV7-9 and TRBJ1-1; D perhaps matches TRBD1 (6 bases). V lost 7 bases and J 5 bases, leaving 11 bases between the germline ends. The CDR3 has 12 amino acids. Germline V lookup: CDR1 SEHNR, CDR2 FQNEAQ (reference sequence). Here the CDR3 reads CASNKGETEAFF. For the CDR3, the DNA is TGTGCCAGCAACAAGGGGGAAACTGAAGCTTTCTTT. The full variable domain, rest sourced from reference TRBV7-9 and TRBJ1-1, is DTGVSQNPRHKITKRGQNVTFRCDPISEHNRLYWYRQTLGQGPEFLTYFQNEAQLEKSRLLSDRFSAERPKGSFSTLEIQRTEQGDSAMYLCASNKGETEAFFGQGTRLTVV.

V gene TRBV28 combines with J gene TRBJ2-7; possibly TRBD1 for D (6 bases). There are 14 residues in the CDR3. Trimming shortened V by 10 bases and J by 3 bases, and 19 bases separated the two germline ends. CDR1 and CDR2 (germline): MDHEN, SYDVKM. The CDR3 nucleotides read TGTGCCACGCGAGACCGGGACACGAACTACGAGCAGTACTTC. This sequence encodes CATRDRDTNYEQYF.

The chain employs TRBV2 and TRBJ1-5, with D tentatively TRBD1 (6 bases). This CDR3 comprises 17 residues. V lost 6 bases and J lost 1, with 19 bases in between. Germline CDR1 and CDR2: SNHLY and FYNNEI. This CDR3 reads CASRGAGGERSNQPQHF. In DNA, the CDR3 is TGTGCCAGCAGGGGGGCGGGGGGAGAGAGAAGCAATCAGCCCCAGCATTTT.

V and J are TRBV11-2 and TRBJ2-7, with a weak D call TRBD1 (7 bases). V was trimmed by 5 bases and J by 2 bases, leaving 13 bases between them. The CDR3 runs to 14 residues. The germline V gene has CDR1 SGHAT and CDR2 FQNNGV. The CDR3, as DNA: TGTGCCAGCAGCCGACAGGGACTTCCCTACGAGCAGTACTTC. It yields the protein CASSRQGLPYEQYF. Filled out from reference TRBV11-2 and TRBJ2-7, the complete variable domain reads EAGVAQSPRYKIIEKRQSVAFWCNPISGHATLYWYQQILGQGPKLLIQFQNNGVVDDSQLPKDRFSAERLKGVDSTLKIQPAKLEDSAVYLCASSRQGLPYEQYFGPGTRLTVT.

The rearrangement joins TRBV28 to TRBJ2-2, with TRBD1 matching over 11 bases. The CDR3 covers 15 residues. The J segment lost 5 bases and the V segment lost 8 bases, leaving 7 bases of the junction unmatched. Germline CDR1 reads MDHEN; CDR2 reads SYDVKM. In DNA form, the CDR3 reads TGTGCCAGCGGACCGGACAGGGGGCGGACCGGGGAGCTGTTTTTT. Its protein is CASGPDRGRTGELFF.

The rearrangement uses TRBV29-1 and TRBJ1-2; 10 positions match TRBD1. Germline assignment: CDR1 SQVTM and CDR2 ANQGSEA. CDR3 length: 16 residues. Unmatched junction bases numbered 12, after V lost 0 bases and J lost 8 bases. The DNA for the CDR3 is TGCAGCGTTGAAGATTTTAGGTTGGGACAGGGGAGAGGCTACACCTTC. Translating it yields CSVEDFRLGQGRGYTF. Full variable domain (rest looked up from reference TRBV29-1 and TRBJ1-2): SAVISQKPSRDICQRGTSLTIQCQVDSQVTMMFWYRQQPGQSLTLIATANQGSEATYESGFVIDKFPISRPNLTFSTLTVSNMSPEDSSIYLCSVEDFRLGQGRGYTFGSGTRLTVV.

This chain links TRBV7-3 with TRBJ1-3; D not certain. Per the germline V gene, CDR1 is SGHTA and CDR2 is FQGTGA. This CDR3 region has 16 residues. The V gene lost 1 base and the J gene lost 2 bases, with 12 bases spanning the gap. CDR3 loop: CASSLNPPGAGNTIYF. The CDR3, as DNA: TGTGCCAGCAGCTTAAATCCCCCCGGGGCTGGAAACACCATATATTTT.

With regard to this clone: One end of the junction fails to match germline, which may point to a read error. The genes are TRBV10-2 and TRBJ2-3; 9 bases match TRBD2. From germline, CDR1 is WSHSY and CDR2 SAAADI. This CDR3 is built from 14 residues. For the CDR3, the DNA is TGCGCCAGCAGTGAGCCCAGACTAGCGGAGGTCCCGTGGTTT. Amino acid sequence: CASSEPRLAEVPWF.

The V call is TRBV7-9, the J call TRBJ2-7, with D perhaps matching TRBD2 (6 bases). The V and J ends lost 5 bases and 6 bases respectively, with 23 bases between them. This CDR3 is 16 amino acids long. Germline CDR1 and CDR2: SEHNR and FQNEAQ (reference sequence). CDR3 region: CASSLSGAIGGTEQYF. In nucleotides, the CDR3 is TGTGCCAGCAGCCTAAGTGGGGCCATAGGAGGGACCGAGCAGTACTTC.

This chain connects TRBV2 to TRBJ1-2; TRBD1 matches at 7 bases. The CDR3 length is 17 residues. The ends lost 5 bases at V and 7 bases at J; junction bases unmatched: 19. Looked up from germline, CDR1 is SNHLY and CDR2 is FYNNEI. CDR3 loop: CASSPLLRTGRPGGYTF. The CDR3 nucleotides read TGTGCCAGCAGTCCCCTTCTGCGGACAGGTCGTCCAGGTGGCTACACCTTC.

This chain uses TRBV4-1 with TRBJ2-2; 8 bases match TRBD1. The CDR3 extends over 14 amino acids. In germline, CDR1 is MGHRA, CDR2 YSYEKL. V trimming: 4 bases; J trimming: 7 bases; junction bases outside the gene matches: 5. The DNA of the CDR3 is TGCGCCAGCAGCCCCCGGACAGGGATCGGGGAGCTGTTTTTT. Its protein is CASSPRTGIGELFF.

V gene TRBV7-9 combines with J gene TRBJ1-2; possibly TRBD1 for D (6 bases). The CDR3 loop spans 14 amino acids. V shed 5 bases and J shed 4 bases, with 14 bases lying between them. Germline V gene sequence: CDR1 SEHNR, CDR2 FQNEAQ (reference sequence). This chain's CDR3 is CASSKTGGTYGYTF. The CDR3 DNA sequence: TGTGCCAGCAGCAAGACAGGAGGTACCTATGGCTACACCTTC.

This clone was found once. V gene TRBV29-1 combines with J gene TRBJ2-7; TRBD1 matches at 10 bases. This CDR3 spans 15 amino acids. The V gene end was trimmed by 1 base and the J gene end by 1 base; junction bases not matched to a gene: 4. Germline V lookup: CDR1 SQVTM, CDR2 ANQGSEA. CDR3 loop: CSVEGGTGVSYEQYF. The CDR3 DNA sequence: TGCAGCGTTGAAGGGGGGACAGGGGTGTCCTACGAGCAGTACTTC.